These T cell receptor beta chains were read from a single sample in a study of T cell repertoires in ileal Crohn's disease. TCRdb's copy holds only in-frame clones and misses some; the assay was immunoSEQ multiplex PCR. The profile shows 3,500 to 5,000 clones, around 80% of them singletons. The sequenced sample consisted of ileal tissue. Receptors originate from an adult with Crohn's disease. Both conserved end residues are part of each CDR3. Fields, in order: clone size, J gene, D gene, V gene, CDR3 DNA, CDR3 protein. The D gene is left open where the match is weak. Not every row has a clone size; where given, it reads once, few, many or a size class.

>large|TRBJ1-3|NA|TRBV4-2
TGTGCCAGCAGCCAAGAAGGAGGGAACGGAAACACCATATATTTT
CASSQEGGNGNTIYF
>NA|TRBJ2-1|TRBD1|TRBV2
TGTGCCAGCAGCGCGACAGGGGCGCGCAATGAGCAGTTCTTC
CASSATGARNEQFF
>NA|TRBJ1-2|TRBD1|TRBV6-5
TGTGCCAGCAGTTACTTATGGACAGGGGATTATGGCTACACCTTC
CASSYLWTGDYGYTF
>NA|TRBJ2-7|NA|TRBV6-4
TGTGCCAGCAGCTCGGACTTTCTTCTCCCCTACGAGCAGTACTTC
CASSSDFLLPYEQYF
>NA|TRBJ2-1|TRBD2|TRBV7-2
TGTGCCAGCAGCTTAATCCGACTAGCGGGGGCCCGGGCTGGGGGTGAGCAGTTCTTC
CASSLIRLAGARAGGEQFF
>NA|TRBJ1-6|TRBD1|TRBV9
TGTGCCAGCAGCTATACGGGACAGAATAATTCACCCCTCCACTTT
CASSYTGQNNSPLHF
>few|TRBJ2-7|NA|TRBV7-9
TGTGCCAGCAGCTTAGGGCCGTCGTCCTACGAGCAGTACTTC
CASSLGPSSYEQYF
>once|TRBJ2-3|TRBD1|TRBV6-6
TGTGCCAGCAGTTACAGGGGACAGGGGGGACCAGATACGCAGTATTTT
CASSYRGQGGPDTQYF
>once|TRBJ1-6|TRBD1|TRBV2
TGTGCCAGCAGTGCCGGGACAGGGAGAGGGAATTCACCCCTCCACTTT
CASSAGTGRGNSPLHF
>medium-sized|TRBJ1-3|NA|TRBV11-2
TGTGCCAGCAGCCAGACAGGAGCACTTGGAAACACCATATATTTT
CASSQTGALGNTIYF
>NA|TRBJ2-7|NA|TRBV7-9
TGTGCCAGCAGCTTAGGGCCCGAGAGAGGTTTTTTC
CASSLGPERGFF
>NA|TRBJ2-7|NA|TRBV12-5
TGTGCTAGTGGTTTGGTACGCTGGGACGGGGGTATAAACGAGCAGTACTTC
CASGLVRWDGGINEQYF
>NA|TRBJ1-2|TRBD1|TRBV29-1
TGCAGCGTTGTTGGACAGGGGAACTATGGCTACACCTTC
CSVVGQGNYGYTF
>NA|TRBJ2-3|NA|TRBV5-4
TGTGCCAGCAGCTTGGGTGAGGATACGCAGTATTTT
CASSLGEDTQYF
>few|TRBJ1-1|TRBD1|TRBV28
TGTGCCAGCAGGACAGGGGGCACTGAAGCTTTCTTT
CASRTGGTEAFF
>NA|TRBJ1-1|NA|TRBV4-2
TGTGCCAGCAGCGCTGCGACAGGTTGGAACACTGAAGCTTTCTTT
CASSAATGWNTEAFF
>NA|TRBJ2-1|TRBD2|TRBV5-1
TGCGCCAGCAGCTTGCGGGGGGTCCCAGACAATGAGCAGTTCTTC
CASSLRGVPDNEQFF
>few|TRBJ2-7|TRBD1|TRBV7-3
TGTGCCAGCAGCTATAGTGGGACAGGATCCGAGCAGTACTTC
CASSYSGTGSEQYF
>once|TRBJ1-5|NA|TRBV5-8
TGTGCCAGCAGTTTGGAACCAGGCCCCCAGCATTTT
CASSLEPGPQHF
>NA|TRBJ2-7|TRBD1|TRBV11-3
TGTGCCAGCAGCTTACGACAGGGCGACGAGCAGTACTTC
CASSLRQGDEQYF